A selection of T cell receptor beta chains follows, all from one sample in a study of technical replicates of blood from a handful of donors. Libraries were prepared by immunoSEQ multiplex PCR; TCRdb keeps only in-frame clonotypes and omits some of them. The top ten hold around 0.42% of the sample, which has some 82,000 clones, around 94% seen once. Sequencing input: T cells isolated from PBMCs. Receptors were obtained from a human donor in good health. Each CDR3 is given with its conserved first and last residue. The D gene is left open where the match is weak. Clone size appears in some rows only: once, few, many, or a class for an expanded clone.

v_gene	d_gene	j_gene	len	abundance	CDR3nt	CDR3aa
TRBV4-3	TRBD1	TRBJ1-5	16	.	TGCGCCAGCAGCCAAGAAAGGGGGCTTAGCAATCAGCCCCAGCATTTT	CASSQERGLSNQPQHF
TRBV10-3	.	TRBJ1-1	14	.	TGTGCCATCAGCATGGGTGGGGACTCCACTGAAGCTTTCTTT	CAISMGGDSTEAFF
TRBV7-9	.	TRBJ2-1	14	.	TGTGCCAGCAGCTTCGCACAGGGTTGGGATGAGCAGTTCTTC	CASSFAQGWDEQFF
TRBV15	.	TRBJ2-7	15	.	TGTGCCACCAGCAGAGAGGGCCAGGTGATTTACGAGCAGTACTTC	CATSREGQVIYEQYF
TRBV9	TRBD2	TRBJ2-3	17	once	TGTGCCAGCAGCGTAGCGCCGACTAGCCCTAGCTCAGATACGCAGTATTTT	CASSVAPTSPSSDTQYF
TRBV5-6	.	TRBJ2-7	17	.	TGTGCCAGCAGCTTGGGGATCGGGAGAGGAAGCTCCTACGAGCAGTACTTC	CASSLGIGRGSSYEQYF
TRBV28	TRBD1	TRBJ1-1	13	.	TGTGCCAGCAGGCTGACAGGGGGCACTGAAGCTTTCTTT	CASRLTGGTEAFF
TRBV27	.	TRBJ1-1	15	.	TGTGCCAGCAGTTTGCCAGACAGGTTGAACACTGAAGCTTTCTTT	CASSLPDRLNTEAFF
TRBV2	.	TRBJ2-1	11	.	TGTGCCAGCAGTCTTTCTAATGAGCAGTTCTTC	CASSLSNEQFF
TRBV21-1	.	TRBJ2-7	14	.	TGTGCCAGCACCCCGGGGGACCGAGCCTACGAGCAGTACTTC	CASTPGDRAYEQYF
TRBV4-3	TRBD2	TRBJ2-3	18	.	TGCGCCAGCAGCCAAGATTCCTTCCTAGCGGGAGTCTCAGATACGCAGTATTTT	CASSQDSFLAGVSDTQYF
TRBV6-5	.	TRBJ2-7	13	.	TGTGCCACCACAGGTTTTACAGGCTACGAGCAGTACTTC	CATTGFTGYEQYF
TRBV4-1	.	TRBJ1-3	15	.	TGCGCCAGCAGTGATTCGTTGAGCTCTGGAAACACCATATATTTT	CASSDSLSSGNTIYF
TRBV10-3	.	TRBJ1-1	13	.	TGTGCCATCAGTGACAGTCTGAACACTGAAGCTTTCTTT	CAISDSLNTEAFF
TRBV30	.	TRBJ2-7	13	.	TGTGCCTGGGACCCTGTGGGCGTTAGCGAGCAGTACTTC	CAWDPVGVSEQYF
TRBV29-1	TRBD1	TRBJ1-3	15	.	TGCAGCGTTGGGAAAACAGGGGGCGGCGGAAACACCATATATTTT	CSVGKTGGGGNTIYF
TRBV9	.	TRBJ1-1	14	few	TGTGCCAGCAGCTTCCGGGACAAAGATTTTGAAGCTTTCTTT	CASSFRDKDFEAFF
TRBV14	.	TRBJ2-4	15	.	TGTGCCAGCAGCCAAGAACGGGGTACGTCGAACATTCAGTACTTC	CASSQERGTSNIQYF
TRBV4-1	.	TRBJ2-1	14	.	TGCGCCAGCAGCCAGGGGACATTTTACAATGAGCAGTTCTTC	CASSQGTFYNEQFF
TRBV27	.	TRBJ1-5	13	.	TGTGCCAGCAGCAGAGGGTGGGATCAGCCCCAGCATTTT	CASSRGWDQPQHF
TRBV7-8	TRBD2	TRBJ2-1	17	.	TGTGCCAGCAGCTTAGAGCTGGGGCTAGCGGAAGATGATGAGCAGTTCTTC	CASSLELGLAEDDEQFF
TRBV5-1	TRBD2	TRBJ2-7	15	.	TGCGCCAGCAGCTTGTCAAGACTAGCGGGAGAACCGCAGTACTTC	CASSLSRLAGEPQYF
TRBV5-6	TRBD1	TRBJ2-5	14	.	TGTGCCAGCAGCCTGGACAGGTACCAAGAGACCCAGTACTTC	CASSLDRYQETQYF
TRBV15	.	TRBJ2-1	19	once	TGTGCCACCAGCAGAGTTGTCATAGGGGCCCGATTTCTTTACAATGAGCAGTTCTTC	CATSRVVIGARFLYNEQFF
TRBV10-2	.	TRBJ2-3	17	.	TGCGCCAGCAGGAAGGGGGTGGGCGTACGTGGCACAGATACGCAGTATTTT	CASRKGVGVRGTDTQYF
TRBV7-3	.	TRBJ2-1	15	.	TGTGCCAGCAGCTTAAATGAGCGTCCAGACAATGAGCAGTTCTTC	CASSLNERPDNEQFF
TRBV9	.	TRBJ2-7	14	.	TGTGCCAGCAGCGTAGATGGAGGGGTGTACGAGCAGTACTTC	CASSVDGGVYEQYF
TRBV11-2	TRBD2	TRBJ2-1	15	.	TGTGCCAGCAGCTTAGAACCGGGGGGCTACAATGAGCAGTTCTTC	CASSLEPGGYNEQFF
TRBV21-1	.	TRBJ2-1	17	.	TGTGCCAGCAGCACGGGACTAGCGGGAGTACGGCCCAATGAGCAGTTCTTC	CASSTGLAGVRPNEQFF
TRBV7-6	.	TRBJ2-2	17	once	TGTGCCAGCAGCTTTAAGCTTCCGACAGTTTACACCGGGGAGCTGTTTTTT	CASSFKLPTVYTGELFF
TRBV28	TRBD1	TRBJ2-7	15	.	TGTGCCAGCAGTCCGACCAGGGACAGGGGTTACGAGCAGTACTTC	CASSPTRDRGYEQYF
TRBV14	.	TRBJ1-4	16	.	TGTGCCAGCAGCCAATCAAATGCCTTAGCTAATGAAAAACTGTTTTTT	CASSQSNALANEKLFF
TRBV7-9	TRBD2	TRBJ2-7	14	.	TGTGCCAGCAGCCCCAGCGGGAGTTTACACGAGCAGTACTTC	CASSPSGSLHEQYF
TRBV7-9	TRBD1	TRBJ2-3	9	.	TGTGCCAGCAGCCTGGACAGGGCTTTT	CASSLDRAF
TRBV4-3	.	TRBJ2-7	16	.	TGCGCCAGCAGCCAAGATCTGGCGGTGAGCTCCTACGAGCAGTACTTC	CASSQDLAVSSYEQYF
TRBV7-8	.	TRBJ2-7	13	.	TGTGCCAGCAGCTTAGGACTCAACTACGAGCAGTACTTC	CASSLGLNYEQYF
TRBV29-1	.	TRBJ2-1	13	.	TGCAGCGTTGAAGGCGGCAGCTACAATGAGCAGTTCTTC	CSVEGGSYNEQFF
TRBV30	.	TRBJ2-7	11	once	TGTGCCTGGAGTCCACAGGGAGCGCAGTACTTC	CAWSPQGAQYF
TRBV15	TRBD2	TRBJ2-7	18	.	TGTGCCACCAGCAGATGGGGTAGCGGGATTCCCAGCTCCTACGAGCAGTACTTC	CATSRWGSGIPSSYEQYF
TRBV5-6	TRBD2	TRBJ2-7	13	.	TGTGCCAGCAGCTTTACTAGCGGCTACGAGCAGTACTTC	CASSFTSGYEQYF
TRBV5-1	TRBD1	TRBJ2-1	18	.	TGCGCCAGCAGCTTAGGCACAGGGGGCCCGAGCGGATACAATGAGCAGTTCTTC	CASSLGTGGPSGYNEQFF
TRBV7-2	TRBD1	TRBJ2-1	17	.	TGTGCCAGCAGCGCCTACTTGACAGGGGAAGTCTACAATGAGCAGTTCTTC	CASSAYLTGEVYNEQFF
TRBV9	TRBD2	TRBJ2-7	14	.	TGTGCCAGCAGCACTGGCGGGAGAGACTACGAGCAGTACTTC	CASSTGGRDYEQYF
TRBV28	TRBD1	TRBJ1-4	13	.	TGTGCCAGCAGCGGACAGGGGGTTGAAAAACTGTTTTTT	CASSGQGVEKLFF